These 3 T cell receptor beta chains were all obtained from the same sample, sequenced in a study of blood T cell repertoires in COVID-19. The table came from immunoSEQ multiplex PCR; TCRdb's copy has only in-frame clones and leaves some out. The sample comprises around 400,000 clones, about 87% of which are singletons, and about 2% rests with the top ten. The sequencing input was peripheral blood. These receptors were collected from a woman aged 55-70 years with COVID-19, enrolled during active disease.

This rearrangement joins TRBV20-1 to TRBJ2-1; 12 nucleotides match TRBD2. V shed 3 bases, J shed 0 bases, and the junction held 6 bases outside the gene matches. The CDR3 consists of 17 residues. Germline CDR1 reads DFQATT; CDR2 reads SNEGSKA (reference sequence). The CDR3 nucleotides are TGCAGTGCTAGTACTAGCGGGGGGAGGAGCTCCTACAATGAGCAGTTCTTC. It translates to CSASTSGGRSSYNEQFF.

The chain joins TRBV6-2 or TRBV6-3 to TRBJ1-1; 8 bases are shared with TRBD1. V lost 0 bases to trimming and J lost 11 bases; unmatched junction nucleotides: 11. The V gene's germline CDR1 is MNHEY and CDR2 SVGEGT. The CDR3 is made up of 15 amino acids. CDR3 region: CASSYSGTGAREAFF. CDR3 bases: TGTGCCAGCAGTTACTCGGGGACAGGAGCCCGAGAGGCTTTCTTT.

The CDR3 loop is CASSASGQGLYEQYF. The DNA of the CDR3 is TGTGCCAGCAGTGCTTCGGGACAGGGGCTCTACGAGCAGTACTTC. The chain links TRBV25-1 to TRBJ2-7, with 10 bases lining up with TRBD1. The junction had 6 bases not matched to a gene; V was cut back by 4 bases and J by 3 bases. This CDR3 comprises 15 residues. Germline CDR1 MGHDK, CDR2 SYGVNS.